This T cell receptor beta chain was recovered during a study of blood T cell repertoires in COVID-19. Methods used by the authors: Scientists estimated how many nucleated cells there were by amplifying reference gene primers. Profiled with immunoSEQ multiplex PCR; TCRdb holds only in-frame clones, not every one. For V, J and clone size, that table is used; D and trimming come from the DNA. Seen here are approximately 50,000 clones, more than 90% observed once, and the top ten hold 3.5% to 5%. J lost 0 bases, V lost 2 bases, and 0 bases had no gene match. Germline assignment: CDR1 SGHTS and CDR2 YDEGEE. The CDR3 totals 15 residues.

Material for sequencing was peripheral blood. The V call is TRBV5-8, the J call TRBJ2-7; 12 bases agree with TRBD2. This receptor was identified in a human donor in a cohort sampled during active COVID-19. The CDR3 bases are TGTGCCAGCAGCTTACTAGCGGGAGGCTCCTACGAGCAGTACTTC. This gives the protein CASSLLAGGSYEQYF.